This T cell receptor (beta chain) was documented in a study of shared clonotypes between healthy human individuals. Study outcomes and limitations: Four donors shared approximately 5% of their naive CD4 clonotypes.

Genomic DNA belonging to each subset was distributed in equal measure over several immunoSEQ plates. The table came from immunoSEQ multiplex PCR; TCRdb's copy has only in-frame clones and leaves some out. The data show about 710,000 clones, with 72% seen just once and roughly 1.8% held by the top ten. Losses at the gene ends were 5 bases for V and 3 bases for J; bases not matched to a gene: 6. Germline loops: CDR1 ENHRY, CDR2 SYGVKD. The CDR3 spans 16 residues. As to this clone: As yet, its antigen is unknown.

Sequenced sample: memory CD4+ T cells sorted from blood. Subset defined: CD45RA-negative fraction. The receptor's source is a woman aged 25 to 39 in good health. The chain couples TRBV10-3 to TRBJ2-3, with 12 bases identical to TRBD1. The CDR3 DNA follows: TGTGCCATCAGTTGGGACAGGGGGCCGTCAACAGATACGCAGTATTTT. Translated: CAISWDRGPSTDTQYF.